This T cell receptor (beta chain) was found in a study of blood T cell repertoires in COVID-19 (dated by TCRdb to 2018 to 2021). In the study overall: Samples covering the acute and convalescent phases of COVID-19 were provided by collaborators in the United States, Italy and Spain. The material from the prospective study consisted of cDNA or gDNA derived from T cells, B-cell-depleted T cells, or PBMCs. The dataset comprised deeply sampled blood TCRbeta repertoires from subjects exposed to, actively infected with, or recovered from COVID-19. The repertoires were released in a freely available public database meant as a resource for research on the immune response to SARS-CoV-2. The samples were drawn from two sources: the first 160 participants of the ongoing ImmuneRACE study, and 1,254 subjects contributed by 6 global collaborators. A de-identified subject ID, COVID-19 status, age in years and sex were almost always included in the sample metadata. Where HLA class I and class II types were available, the types were taken from metadata supplied by the sample provider, not from assay-based typing. Summary of the overall study and its limitations: How much clinical and demographic metadata was included differed by source and by participant, and the metadata was provided uncurated.

V was cut back by 5 bases and J by 5 bases, leaving a gap of 9 bases between them. From the cysteine through the phenylalanine, the CDR3 covers 12 amino acids. Only the CDR3 DNA is retained, 36 bases long and in frame from the first base. Based on the germline V gene, the CDR1 and CDR2 sequences are MDHEN and SYDVKM. This clone was found a few times. The specificity of this receptor is unknown. Base-call qualities are not available, and no considerably larger clone is one nucleotide away. At one collaborating source in Seattle, patients were enrolled during active infection and were followed longitudinally through the course of disease. Whole blood was collected in K2EDTA tubes by collaborating institutions according to the institutions' own protocols. For TCRbeta analysis, collaborators shipped samples as frozen whole blood, isolated PBMCs, or DNA extracted from either of those sample types. TCRbeta CDR3 regions were amplified from genomic DNA using the immunoSEQ Assay, a bias-controlled multiplex PCR. For the original study's pipeline: The number of nucleated cells in each sample was estimated from the amplification of reference gene primers within the assay. Sequence reads were collapsed and filtered to measure the absolute abundance of every unique TCRbeta CDR3 rearrangement. For each sample, productive Simpson clonality was calculated as the square root of Simpson's diversity index over productive rearrangements. TCRdb's version of the immuneACCESS table is confined to in-frame rearrangements and falls short of the full clone set. An unresolved V gene accounts for under half of the shortfall where checked; the remainder is of unknown origin. V, J and clone size derive from that table, while D and trimming were established from the DNA sequence. Here the sample has around 50,000 clones; approximately 86% occur a single time. Under 25% of the sample lies in the top ten.

The V and J segments used are TRBV28 and TRBJ1-2; the best D guess is TRBD1, with 6 bases matching. This TCR derives from a woman aged 80 or older with COVID-19, enrolled during active disease. Sequencing input: peripheral blood. The DNA sequence is given as TGTGCCAGCAGTCGACAGGATTATGGCTACACCTTC. The encoded protein is CASSRQDYGYTF.